This T cell receptor beta chain was found in a study of T cell responses to AZD1222 COVID-19 vaccine. Study outcomes and limitations: Reportedly, nearly half of unique spike TCRs recognized epitopes outside B.1.351/B.1.1.7 mutations. The breadth and depth of Spike-specific TCRs increased once two AZD1222 doses had been given.

The CDR3 length is 16 residues. Germline CDR1 is SGHDT and CDR2 is YYEEEE. V was pared by 5 bases and J by 0 bases, with 12 bases between. As to this clone: Its matching antigen is unknown.

TCRdb's table, derived via immunoSEQ multiplex PCR, lists solely in-frame clones and lacks some. The table has about 130,000 clones, about nine tenths seen once. The sample here was peripheral blood, taken 28 days after the second AZD1222 dose. The source is an adult who received the AZD1222 COVID-19 vaccine. V gene TRBV5-6 combines with J gene TRBJ1-6; D gene ambiguous. CDR3 sequence: CASSQSVSSYNSPLHF. The DNA for the CDR3 is TGTGCCAGCAGTCAGTCGGTTAGCTCCTATAATTCACCCCTCCACTTT.